The 15 T cell receptor beta chains below all came from one sample that was sequenced in a study of T cells in Graves' hyperthyroidism and ophthalmopathy. Amplified TCR beta CDR3 regions derived from RNA transcripts. The primer set for the first-round RT-PCR of the TCR CDR3 was HTBI. TCRdb redid the calling of the multiplex PCR reads with MiXCR, one entry per CDR3 protein. Of 500,000 to 550,000 distinct CDR3 sequences detected, 15% to 20% appear once; the ten largest clones hold around 50%. Sample: blood. The source is a man aged 35 to 55 with Graves' ophthalmopathy.

The V call is TRBV7-3, the J call TRBJ2-3, with TRBD2 identical over 7 bases. Germline lookup yields CDR1 SGHTA and CDR2 FQGTGA. The trim removed 5 bases at V and 4 bases at J, leaving 9 bases unmatched. CDR3 length: 15 residues. The CDR3 nucleotides read TGTGCCAGCAGCCTATGGGAGGGCGACGCAGATACGCAGTATTTT. This translates into CASSLWEGDADTQYF.

This clonotype occurred many times. The chain joins TRBV3-1 to TRBJ2-2; D call uncertain. V was clipped by 3 bases and J by 3 bases, with 2 bases between them. Germline-derived CDR1 and CDR2 are LGHDT and YNNKEL (reference sequence). The CDR3 runs 12 residues. The CDR3 DNA reads TGTGCCAGCAGCCACCACACCGGGGAGCTGTTTTTT. This gives the protein CASSHHTGELFF.

This chain connects TRBV7-2 to TRBJ2-7; TRBD2 agrees at 9 bases. The CDR3 extends over 14 amino acids. With 4 bases clipped from V and 3 bases from J, the junction kept 4 bases outside the gene matches. CDR1 is SGHTA and CDR2 is FQGNSA in the germline V gene. For the CDR3, the DNA is TGTGCCAGCAGCTCCTCTAGCGGGAACTACGAGCAGTACTTC. Translating it yields CASSSSSGNYEQYF.

This clonotype was seen more than once but under ten times. The chain combines TRBV20-1 with TRBJ2-7; perhaps D is TRBD1 or TRBD2 (5 bases each). This CDR3 is 13 amino acids long. Germline V lookup: CDR1 DFQATT, CDR2 SNEGSKA (reference sequence). V lost 6 bases and J lost 1, with 13 bases in between. CDR3 sequence (DNA): TGCAGTGCGAGGGGTCTTTCGTCCTACGAGCAGTACTTC. Its translation: CSARGLSSYEQYF.

The V gene is TRBV6-1, the J gene TRBJ2-2; no firm D call. The CDR3 totals 14 residues. The germline V and J ends were trimmed by 2 bases and 3 bases, with 7 bases remaining between them. From germline, CDR1 is MNHNS and CDR2 SASEGT. CDR3 in amino acids: CASSENRHTGELFF. The CDR3 DNA follows: TGTGCCAGCAGTGAAAACCGACACACCGGGGAGCTGTTTTTT.

CDR3 DNA: TGTGCCAGCAGTTACGGCAGGGGCAGGGCAGCGGTCCCAGCAGATACGCAGTATTTT. Its translation is CASSYGRGRAAVPADTQYF. The chain uses TRBV6-2 or TRBV6-3 and TRBJ2-3, with D perhaps matching TRBD1 (6 bases). CDR1 is MNHEY, CDR2 SVGEGT, per germline. V dropped 2 bases and J dropped 4 bases, with 25 bases sitting between them. The CDR3 covers 19 residues.

This clonotype appeared many times. The rearrangement links TRBV7-2 to TRBJ2-3; D may be TRBD1 (5 bases). The V end lost 5 bases, the J end lost 3 bases, and 18 bases lay between the germline ends. The CDR3 length is 16 residues. CDR1 is SGHTA, CDR2 FQGNSA, per germline. The CDR3: CASSPRAWGATDTQYF. CDR3 DNA: TGTGCCAGCAGCCCGAGAGCGTGGGGCGCAACAGATACGCAGTATTTT. Complete variable domain (other parts from reference TRBV7-2 and TRBJ2-3): GAGVSQSPSNKVTEKGKDVELRCDPISGHTALYWYRQSLGQGLEFLIYFQGNSAPDKSGLPSDRFSAERTGGSVSTLTIQRTQQEDSAVYLCASSPRAWGATDTQYFGPGTRLTVL.

This clonotype was recorded at least ten times. V usage is TRBV28 and J usage is TRBJ2-5; TRBD1 is a possible D gene (6 bases). Germline V gives CDR1 MDHEN, CDR2 SYDVKM. The germline V and J ends were trimmed by 5 bases and 6 bases, with 19 bases remaining between them. The CDR3 has 15 amino acids. The chain's CDR3 is CASSKPSRGLKTQYF. CDR3 coding DNA: TGTGCCAGCAGTAAACCATCCAGGGGTTTGAAGACCCAGTACTTC. The complete variable domain, with remaining parts taken from reference TRBV28 and TRBJ2-5, reads DVKVTQSSRYLVKRTGEKVFLECVQDMDHENMFWYRQDPGLGLRLIYFSYDVKMKEKGDIPEGYSVSREKKERFSLILESASTNQTSMYLCASSKPSRGLKTQYFGPGTRLLVL.

The V call is TRBV30, the J call TRBJ2-7; no firm D call. Germline V lookup: CDR1 GTSNPN, CDR2 SVGIG (reference sequence). CDR3 size: 15 residues. Trimming left V 5 bases short and J 1 base short, with 18 bases between. The chain's CDR3 is CAWRPVELFSYEQYF. DNA of the CDR3: TGTGCCTGGCGTCCCGTGGAGCTATTTTCCTACGAGCAGTACTTC.

This clonotype appeared many times. J is TRBJ2-7 and V is TRBV7-3, with TRBD2 matching 9 bases. The germline V gene encodes CDR1 SGHTA and CDR2 FQGTGA. This CDR3 is 15 amino acids long. V dropped 3 bases and J dropped 2; count of bases not matched to a gene: 5. CDR3 coding DNA: TGTGCCAGCAGCTTGGCTAGCGGGATCGCCTACGAGCAGTACTTC. Translated, it gives CASSLASGIAYEQYF.

This clonotype turned up a few times. The chain uses TRBV4-1 and TRBJ1-2; 10 bases are shared with TRBD1. CDR1 and CDR2 from the germline V gene are MGHRA and YSYEKL. This CDR3 spans 15 amino acids. V was clipped by 4 bases and J by 8 bases; unmatched bases: 10. The CDR3 loop reads CASSLTGQGFVGYTF. The CDR3 bases are TGCGCCAGCAGCCTTACGGGACAGGGGTTCGTCGGCTACACCTTC.

This clonotype has at least ten counts. The chain carries TRBV28 and TRBJ2-7; 9 nucleotides match TRBD1. The V and J ends lost 8 bases and 5 bases, in that order; junction bases with no gene match: 13. The CDR3 sequence is 15 residues long. Germline CDR1 MDHEN, CDR2 SYDVKM. The CDR3 DNA sequence: TGTGCCAGCTCCACAGCCGGGACAGGGTTCCACGAGCAGTACTTC. Protein sequence: CASSTAGTGFHEQYF.

This clonotype has more than one count but fewer than ten. This chain uses TRBV5-5 with TRBJ2-2; a possible D gene is TRBD2 (5 bases). V was trimmed by 4 bases and J by 6 bases, leaving 16 bases between them. The CDR3 contains 15 residues. From germline, CDR1 is SGHKS and CDR2 YYEKEE (reference sequence). CDR3 amino acids: CASSKTSWVAGELFF. Here the CDR3 DNA reads TGTGCCAGCAGCAAAACTAGTTGGGTAGCCGGGGAGCTGTTTTTT.

The sample holds many counts of this clonotype. The rearrangement joins TRBV6-1 to TRBJ1-5; no firm D call. The CDR3 contains 16 residues. Trimming stripped 7 bases from V and 0 bases from J, with 16 bases between. Looked up from germline, CDR1 is MNHNS and CDR2 is SASEGT. The CDR3 spells CASTKPPGDSNQPQHF. CDR3 in DNA: TGTGCCAGCACCAAACCGCCGGGAGATAGCAATCAGCCCCAGCATTTT.

This clonotype was seen more than once but under ten times. The V gene is TRBV11-2, the J gene TRBJ1-1; maybe TRBD1 (5 bases). The CDR3 spans 12 residues. The germline CDR1 and CDR2 sequences are SGHAT and FQNNGV. The ends were cut back, 6 bases at V and 6 bases at J, with 11 bases in the middle. DNA for the CDR3: TGTGCCAGCAGACAGGAGGTCCCTGAAGCTTTCTTT. Translating gives CASRQEVPEAFF.